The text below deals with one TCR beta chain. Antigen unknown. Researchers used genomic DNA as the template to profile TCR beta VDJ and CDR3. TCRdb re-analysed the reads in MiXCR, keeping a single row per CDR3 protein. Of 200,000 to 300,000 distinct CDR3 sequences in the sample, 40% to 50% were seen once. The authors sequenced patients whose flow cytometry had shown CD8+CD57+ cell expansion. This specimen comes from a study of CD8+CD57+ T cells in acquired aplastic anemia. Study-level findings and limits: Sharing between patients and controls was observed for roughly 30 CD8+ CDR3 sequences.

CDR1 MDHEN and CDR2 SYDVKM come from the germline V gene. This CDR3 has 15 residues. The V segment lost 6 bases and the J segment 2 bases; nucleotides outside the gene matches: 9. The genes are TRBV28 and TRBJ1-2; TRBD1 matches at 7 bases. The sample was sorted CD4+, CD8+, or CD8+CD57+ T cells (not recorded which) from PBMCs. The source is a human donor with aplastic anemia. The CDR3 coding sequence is TGTGCCAGCAGGCGGACGGGACAGCCCAACTATGGCTACACCTTC. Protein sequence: CASRRTGQPNYGYTF.